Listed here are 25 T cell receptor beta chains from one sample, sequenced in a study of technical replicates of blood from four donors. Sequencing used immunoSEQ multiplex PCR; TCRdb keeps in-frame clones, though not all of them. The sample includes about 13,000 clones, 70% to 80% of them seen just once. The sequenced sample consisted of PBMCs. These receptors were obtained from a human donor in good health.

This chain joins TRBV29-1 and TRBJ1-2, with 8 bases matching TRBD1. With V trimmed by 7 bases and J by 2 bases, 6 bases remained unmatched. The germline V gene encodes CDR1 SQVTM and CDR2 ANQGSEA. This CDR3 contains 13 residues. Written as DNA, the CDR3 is TGCAGCGCCGGGGCAGGGGGCAACTATGGCTACACCTTC. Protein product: CSAGAGGNYGYTF.

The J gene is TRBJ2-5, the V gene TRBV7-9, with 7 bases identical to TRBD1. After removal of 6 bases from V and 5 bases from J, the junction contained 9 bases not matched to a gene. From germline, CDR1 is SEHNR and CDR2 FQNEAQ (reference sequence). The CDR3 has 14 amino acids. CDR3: CASSSQGPGETQYF. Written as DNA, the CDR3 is TGTGCCAGCAGTTCACAGGGGCCGGGGGAGACCCAGTACTTC.

This chain's CDR3 is CASSLRTSGSGNIQYF. CDR3 in DNA: TGTGCCAGCAGCTTAAGGACTAGCGGGAGCGGGAACATTCAGTACTTC. V usage is TRBV5-6 and J usage is TRBJ2-4; 13 bases line up with TRBD2. This CDR3 region has 16 residues. The ends lost 2 bases at V and 7 bases at J; junction bases unmatched: 6. The germline CDR1 and CDR2 sequences are SGHDT and YYEEEE. Looking up the rest from reference TRBV5-6 and TRBJ2-4 gives the full variable domain: DAGVTQSPTHLIKTRGQQVTLRCSPKSGHDTVSWYQQALGQGPQFIFQYYEEEERQRGNFPDRFSGHQFPNYSSELNVNALLLGDSALYLCASSLRTSGSGNIQYFGAGTRLSVL.

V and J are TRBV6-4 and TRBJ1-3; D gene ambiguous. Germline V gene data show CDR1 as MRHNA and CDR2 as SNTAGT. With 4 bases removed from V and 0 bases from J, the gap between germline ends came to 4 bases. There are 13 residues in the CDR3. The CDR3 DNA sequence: TGTGCCAGCAGTGTTAACTCTGGAAACACCATATATTTT. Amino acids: CASSVNSGNTIYF.

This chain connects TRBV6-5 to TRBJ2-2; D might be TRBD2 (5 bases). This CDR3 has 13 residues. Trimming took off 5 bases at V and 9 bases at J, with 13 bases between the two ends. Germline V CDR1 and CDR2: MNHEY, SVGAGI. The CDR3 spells CASSRAEARELFF. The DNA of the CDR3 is TGTGCCAGCAGTCGGGCGGAGGCCAGGGAGCTGTTTTTT.

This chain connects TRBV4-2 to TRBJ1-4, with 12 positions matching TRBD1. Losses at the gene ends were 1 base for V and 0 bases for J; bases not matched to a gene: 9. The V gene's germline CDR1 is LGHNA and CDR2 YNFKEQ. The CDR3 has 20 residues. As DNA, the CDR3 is TGTGCCAGCAGCCAAGCTCAAACGGGACAGGGGGCAGCAACTAATGAAAAACTGTTTTTT. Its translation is CASSQAQTGQGAATNEKLFF.

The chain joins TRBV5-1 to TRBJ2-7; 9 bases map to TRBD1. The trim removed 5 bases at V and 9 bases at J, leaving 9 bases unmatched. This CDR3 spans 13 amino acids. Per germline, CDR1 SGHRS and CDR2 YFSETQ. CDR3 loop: CASSGQGIEGQYF. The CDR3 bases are TGCGCCAGCAGTGGACAGGGGATTGAGGGGCAGTACTTC.

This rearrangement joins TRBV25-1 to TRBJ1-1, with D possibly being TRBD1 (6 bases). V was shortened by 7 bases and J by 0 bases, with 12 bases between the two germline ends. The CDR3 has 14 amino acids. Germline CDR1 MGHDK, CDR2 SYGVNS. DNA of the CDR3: TGTGCCAGCACCTCAGGGGAAATGAACACTGAAGCTTTCTTT. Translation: CASTSGEMNTEAFF.

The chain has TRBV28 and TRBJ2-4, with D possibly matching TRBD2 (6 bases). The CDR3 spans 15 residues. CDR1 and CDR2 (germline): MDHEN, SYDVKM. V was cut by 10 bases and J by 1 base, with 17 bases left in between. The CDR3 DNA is TGTGCCACGCGGGACGGCGGTACTGCCAAAAACATTCAGTACTTC. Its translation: CATRDGGTAKNIQYF.

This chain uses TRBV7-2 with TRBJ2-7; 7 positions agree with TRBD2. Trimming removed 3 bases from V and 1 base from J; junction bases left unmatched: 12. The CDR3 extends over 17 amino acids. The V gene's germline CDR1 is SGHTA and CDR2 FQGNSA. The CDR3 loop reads CASSFSGTSAFSYEQYF. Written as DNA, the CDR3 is TGTGCCAGCAGCTTCTCAGGTACTAGCGCGTTTTCCTACGAGCAGTACTTC.

This CDR3 reads CASSPNSGGFSQPQHF. CDR3 DNA: TGTGCCAGCAGTCCTAACTCGGGGGGGTTCAGTCAGCCCCAGCATTTT. The V gene is TRBV28, the J gene TRBJ1-5, with TRBD1 as a possible D gene (5 bases). Germline V gives CDR1 MDHEN, CDR2 SYDVKM. This CDR3 region has 16 residues. The ends were cut back, 5 bases at V and 6 bases at J, with 20 bases in the middle.

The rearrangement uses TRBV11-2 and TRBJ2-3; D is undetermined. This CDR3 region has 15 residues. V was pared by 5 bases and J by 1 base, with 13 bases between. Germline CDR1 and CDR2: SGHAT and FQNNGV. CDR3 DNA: TGTGCCAGCAGCCACCTATCCGGAGGCACAGATACGCAGTATTTT. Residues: CASSHLSGGTDTQYF.

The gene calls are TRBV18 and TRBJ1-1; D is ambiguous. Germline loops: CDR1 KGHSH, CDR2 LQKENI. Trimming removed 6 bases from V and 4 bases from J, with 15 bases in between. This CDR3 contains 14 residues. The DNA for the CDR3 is TGTGCCAGCTCGTCGCTAGACCAGAGCACTGAAGCTTTCTTT. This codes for CASSSLDQSTEAFF.

The DNA for the CDR3 is TGCGCCAGCAGCTTGGCCGGACAGGTTTGGGACACCATATATTTT. Translation gives CASSLAGQVWDTIYF. The chain has TRBV5-1 and TRBJ1-3; TRBD1 aligns across 7 bases. CDR1 and CDR2 (germline): SGHRS, YFSETQ. CDR3 length equals 15 residues. The J segment lost 8 bases and the V segment lost 0 bases, leaving 8 bases of the junction unmatched.

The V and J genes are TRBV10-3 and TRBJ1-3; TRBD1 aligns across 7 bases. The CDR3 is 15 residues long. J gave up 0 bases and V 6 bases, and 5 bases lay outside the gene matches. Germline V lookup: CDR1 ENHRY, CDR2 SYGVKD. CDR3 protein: CAISDGQDSGNTIYF. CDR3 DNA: TGTGCCATCAGCGACGGACAGGACTCTGGAAACACCATATATTTT.

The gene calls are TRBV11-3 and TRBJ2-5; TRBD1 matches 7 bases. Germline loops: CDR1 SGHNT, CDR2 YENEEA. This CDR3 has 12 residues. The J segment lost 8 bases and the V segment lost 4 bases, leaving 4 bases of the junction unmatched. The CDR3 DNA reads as TGTGCCAGCAGCTCAGGGGGAAGCACCCAGTACTTC. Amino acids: CASSSGGSTQYF.

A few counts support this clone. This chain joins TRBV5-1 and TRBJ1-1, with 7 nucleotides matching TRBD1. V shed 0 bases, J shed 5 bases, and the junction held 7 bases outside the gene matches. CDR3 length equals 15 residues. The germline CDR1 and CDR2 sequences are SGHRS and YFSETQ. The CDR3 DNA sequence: TGCGCCAGCAGCTTGGCTACAGGGGCAGGGACTGAAGCTTTCTTT. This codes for CASSLATGAGTEAFF.

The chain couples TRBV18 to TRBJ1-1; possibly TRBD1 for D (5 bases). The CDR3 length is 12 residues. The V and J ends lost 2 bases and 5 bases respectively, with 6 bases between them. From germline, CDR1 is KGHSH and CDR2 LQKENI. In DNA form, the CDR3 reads TGTGCCAGCTCACCAGACAGAACTGAAGCTTTCTTT. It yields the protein CASSPDRTEAFF. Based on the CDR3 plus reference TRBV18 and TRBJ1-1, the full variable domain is NAGVMQNPRHLVRRRGQEARLRCSPMKGHSHVYWYRQLPEEGLKFMVYLQKENIIDESGMPKERFSAEFPKEGPSILRIQQVVRGDSAAYFCASSPDRTEAFFGQGTRLTVV.

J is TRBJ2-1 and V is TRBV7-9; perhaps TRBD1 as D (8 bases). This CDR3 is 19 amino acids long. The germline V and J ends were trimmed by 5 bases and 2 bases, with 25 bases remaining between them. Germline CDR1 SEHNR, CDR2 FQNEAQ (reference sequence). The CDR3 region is CASSPIVLVTGGAYNEQFF. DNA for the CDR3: TGTGCCAGCAGCCCCATTGTGCTGGTAACAGGGGGGGCCTACAATGAGCAGTTCTTC.

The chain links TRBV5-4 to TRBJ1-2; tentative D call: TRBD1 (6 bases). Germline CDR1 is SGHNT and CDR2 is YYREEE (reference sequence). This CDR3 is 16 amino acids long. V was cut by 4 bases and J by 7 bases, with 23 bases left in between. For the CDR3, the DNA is TGTGCCAGCAGCCCAGAGATTTCACGGGGGGCGCGTGGCTACACCTTC. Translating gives CASSPEISRGARGYTF. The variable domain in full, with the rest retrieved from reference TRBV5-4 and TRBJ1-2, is ETGVTQSPTHLIKTRGQQVTLRCSSQSGHNTVSWYQQALGQGPQFIFQYYREEENGRGNFPPRFSGLQFPNYSSELNVNALELDDSALYLCASSPEISRGARGYTFGSGTRLTVV.

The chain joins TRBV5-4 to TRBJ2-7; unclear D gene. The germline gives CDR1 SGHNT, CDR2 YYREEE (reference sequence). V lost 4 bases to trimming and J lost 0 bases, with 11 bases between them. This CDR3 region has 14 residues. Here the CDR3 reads CASSPLGGSYEQYF. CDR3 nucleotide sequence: TGTGCCAGCAGCCCATTAGGCGGCTCCTACGAGCAGTACTTC.

The CDR3 DNA follows: TGTGCCAGCAGCTTTAGTGCTAGCGGGGGTAGCTCCTACAATGAGCAGTTCTTC. It yields the protein CASSFSASGGSSYNEQFF. The V call is TRBV7-6, the J call TRBJ2-1; TRBD2 aligns across 10 bases. Germline CDR1 SGHVS, CDR2 FNYEAQ. V trimming: 3 bases; J trimming: 0 bases; junction bases outside the gene matches: 8. This CDR3 comprises 18 residues.

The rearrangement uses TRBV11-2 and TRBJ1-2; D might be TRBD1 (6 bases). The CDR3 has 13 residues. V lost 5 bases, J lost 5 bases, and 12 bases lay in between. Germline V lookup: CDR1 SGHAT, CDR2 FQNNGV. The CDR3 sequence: CASSPGQSYGYTF. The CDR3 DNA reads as TGTGCCAGCAGCCCGGGACAATCATATGGCTACACCTTC. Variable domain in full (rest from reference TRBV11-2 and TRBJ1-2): EAGVAQSPRYKIIEKRQSVAFWCNPISGHATLYWYQQILGQGPKLLIQFQNNGVVDDSQLPKDRFSAERLKGVDSTLKIQPAKLEDSAVYLCASSPGQSYGYTFGSGTRLTVV.

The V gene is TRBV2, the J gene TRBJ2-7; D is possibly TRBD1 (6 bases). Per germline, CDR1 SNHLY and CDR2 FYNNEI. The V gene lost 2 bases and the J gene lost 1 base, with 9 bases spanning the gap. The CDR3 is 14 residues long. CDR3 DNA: TGTGCCAGCAGTGAAATCAGGGGTTCCTACGAGCAGTACTTC. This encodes CASSEIRGSYEQYF.

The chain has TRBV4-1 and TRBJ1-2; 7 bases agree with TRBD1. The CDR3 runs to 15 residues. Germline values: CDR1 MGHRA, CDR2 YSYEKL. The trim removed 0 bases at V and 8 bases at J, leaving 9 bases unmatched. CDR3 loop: CASSQEKRQGGGYTF. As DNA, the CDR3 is TGCGCCAGCAGCCAAGAGAAAAGACAGGGCGGAGGCTACACCTTC.